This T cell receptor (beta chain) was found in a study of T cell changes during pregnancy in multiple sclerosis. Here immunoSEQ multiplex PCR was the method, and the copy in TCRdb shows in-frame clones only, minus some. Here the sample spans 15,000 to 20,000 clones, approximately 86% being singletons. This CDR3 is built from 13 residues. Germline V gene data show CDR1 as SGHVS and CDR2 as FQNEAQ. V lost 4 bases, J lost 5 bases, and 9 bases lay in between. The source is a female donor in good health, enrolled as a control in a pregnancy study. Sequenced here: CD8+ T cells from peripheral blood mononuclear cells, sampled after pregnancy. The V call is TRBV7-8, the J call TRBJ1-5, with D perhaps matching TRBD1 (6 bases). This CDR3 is CASSYRTDQPQHF. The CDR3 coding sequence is TGTGCCAGCAGCTACCGGACAGATCAGCCCCAGCATTTT.